The clone carrying this TCR beta chain was recorded a few times. CDR1 LNHDA and CDR2 SQIVND come from the germline V gene (reference sequence). The CDR3 runs 13 residues. The germline V and J ends were trimmed by 5 bases and 0 bases, with 5 bases remaining between them. This specimen comes from a study of T-cell reconstitution after alpha-beta-depleted transplantation in children. A library of TCRbeta sequences, prepared with unique molecular identifiers, was generated. TCRdb reanalysed the PCR reads using MiXCR and keeps one entry per CDR3 protein. The sample shows around 380,000 distinct CDR3 sequences, approximately 10% of them seen only once.

This clonotype was sampled from a human donor who donated a stem cell graft to a child with acute myeloid leukemia. The sample in question was PBMCs from the stem cell graft donor, obtained from the stem cell graft. The chain uses TRBV19 and TRBJ1-5; D unclear. The CDR3 loop is CASSAYSNQPQHF. DNA of the CDR3: TGTGCCAGTAGTGCCTATAGCAATCAGCCCCAGCATTTT.